These T cell receptor beta chains were read from a single sample in a study of shared clonotypes between healthy human individuals. Method: immunoSEQ multiplex PCR; TCRdb's copy keeps in-frame clones and lacks some. Of about half a million clones in the sample, 79% are singletons; the top ten hold about an eighth. The sequenced sample was PBMCs. These receptor sequences come from a woman aged 40 to 50 in good health. Some clones in this sample may be carry-over from other donors' samples. Both conserved end residues are part of each CDR3. D genes are given only for firm matches. Clone size appears in some rows only: once, few, many, or a class for an expanded clone.

size | J | V | D | CDR3 | DNA
- | TRBJ1-1 | TRBV7-9 | TRBD1 | CASSSQTGHAEAFF | TGTGCCAGCAGCTCACAGACAGGGCACGCTGAAGCTTTCTTT
once | TRBJ2-7 | TRBV27 | - | CASSPMGTGDEQYF | TGTGCCAGCAGTCCTATGGGCACGGGGGACGAGCAGTACTTC
- | TRBJ2-2 | TRBV19 | - | CASTPLGGAGTGELFF | TGTGCCAGTACCCCCCTGGGAGGCGCAGGCACCGGGGAGCTGTTTTTT
- | TRBJ2-2 | TRBV28 | TRBD1 | CASSSTPGTGYTGELFF | TGTGCCAGCAGCTCCACCCCCGGGACAGGGTACACCGGGGAGCTGTTTTTT
- | TRBJ2-7 | TRBV28 | - | CASSLWVGEQYF | TGTGCCAGCAGTTTATGGGTAGGCGAGCAGTACTTC
- | TRBJ1-5 | TRBV28 | - | CASSSDGSYQPQHF | TGTGCCAGCAGTTCCGACGGATCCTATCAGCCCCAGCATTTT
- | TRBJ2-3 | TRBV5-1 | TRBD2 | CASSFSGTSTDTQYF | TGCGCCAGCAGCTTTAGCGGGACTAGCACAGATACGCAGTATTTT
- | TRBJ1-1 | TRBV6-5 | - | CASTPGTGGEAFF | TGTGCCAGCACCCCCGGTACGGGAGGTGAAGCTTTCTTT
- | TRBJ2-1 | TRBV7-6 | TRBD2 | CASSRTSGQYNEQFF | TGTGCCAGCAGCCGGACTAGCGGGCAATACAATGAGCAGTTCTTC
- | TRBJ2-7 | TRBV7-2 | TRBD2 | CASSLSGAAYEQYF | TGTGCCAGCAGCCTGAGCGGGGCGGCCTACGAGCAGTACTTC
once | TRBJ2-2 | TRBV19 | - | CASSRLGGDTGELFF | TGTGCCAGTAGTAGGCTTGGCGGCGACACCGGGGAGCTGTTTTTT
- | TRBJ2-5 | TRBV19 | - | CASSLGETQYF | TGTGCCAGTAGTTTGGGGGAGACCCAGTACTTC
- | TRBJ2-7 | TRBV28 | - | CASSLLTGAYEQYF | TGTGCCAGCAGTTTACTAACGGGCGCCTACGAGCAGTACTTC
- | TRBJ2-7 | TRBV5-4 | TRBD1 | CASSQDRVYEQYF | TGTGCCAGCAGTCAGGACAGGGTTTACGAGCAGTACTTC
once | TRBJ2-7 | TRBV10-2 | - | CASSDLDGAYEQYF | TGCGCCAGCAGTGATTTGGACGGAGCCTACGAGCAGTACTTC
once | TRBJ1-3 | TRBV19 | - | CASSIGRISTIYF | TGTGCCAGTAGTATCGGACGGATCTCGACCATATATTTT
- | TRBJ1-4 | TRBV7-9 | - | CASSLGRSVEKLFF | TGTGCCAGCAGCTTGGGACGGTCGGTGGAAAAACTGTTTTTT
- | TRBJ2-1 | TRBV2 | - | CASTPYDEQFF | TGTGCCAGCACCCCTTATGATGAGCAGTTCTTC
- | TRBJ1-4 | TRBV7-9 | TRBD1 | CASSLTQGAGEKLFF | TGTGCCAGCAGCCTCACTCAGGGGGCGGGAGAAAAACTGTTTTTT
- | TRBJ1-5 | TRBV10-2 | - | CASSPTNFGQPQHF | TGCGCCAGCAGTCCAACAAACTTCGGTCAGCCCCAGCATTTT
- | TRBJ1-3 | TRBV6-1 | - | CASSENPNLTGNTIYF | TGTGCCAGCAGTGAAAACCCAAACTTAACAGGAAACACCATATATTTT
- | TRBJ2-2 | TRBV10-3 | - | CAIAPRGPNTGELFF | TGTGCCATCGCCCCCAGGGGACCTAACACCGGGGAGCTGTTTTTT
- | TRBJ2-3 | TRBV2 | - | CASLTILADTQYF | TGTGCCAGCCTCACCATACTCGCAGATACGCAGTATTTT
- | TRBJ2-1 | TRBV4-2 | TRBD2 | CASSQDRTSGVYNEQFF | TGTGCCAGCAGCCAAGATAGAACTAGCGGAGTATACAATGAGCAGTTCTTC
- | TRBJ1-2 | TRBV4-1 | - | CASSPDWGNYGYTF | TGCGCCAGCAGCCCCGACTGGGGAAACTATGGCTACACCTTC
once | TRBJ2-3 | TRBV2 | - | CASRDDSSTDTQYF | TGTGCCAGCAGGGACGATTCAAGCACAGATACGCAGTATTTT
- | TRBJ1-2 | TRBV29-1 | TRBD1 | CSVTPTGGGVDGYTF | TGCAGCGTTACCCCAACAGGGGGTGGTGTTGATGGCTACACCTTC
once | TRBJ2-3 | TRBV2 | - | CASSEQGPGDTQYF | TGTGCCAGCAGTGAACAGGGGCCCGGGGATACGCAGTATTTT
- | TRBJ2-2 | TRBV27 | - | CASSPRVSTGELFF | TGTGCCAGCAGTCCACGGGTCTCGACCGGGGAGCTGTTTTTT
once | TRBJ2-7 | TRBV18 | - | CASSEGEIYEQYF | TGTGCCAGCTCGGAGGGGGAGATCTACGAGCAGTACTTC
- | TRBJ1-1 | TRBV5-1 | - | CASSLAGGEAFF | TGCGCCAGCAGCTTGGCCGGGGGTGAAGCTTTCTTT
- | TRBJ2-3 | TRBV9 | - | CASSRDWISTDTQYF | TGTGCCAGCAGCCGGGACTGGATTAGCACAGATACGCAGTATTTT
once | TRBJ1-2 | TRBV19 | - | CASSIRGGNYGYTF | TGTGCCAGTAGTATCCGGGGAGGTAACTATGGCTACACCTTC
- | TRBJ2-3 | TRBV28 | TRBD1 | CASRLDRGNTDTQYF | TGTGCCAGCAGATTAGACAGGGGGAACACAGATACGCAGTATTTT
- | TRBJ2-7 | TRBV28 | - | CASRASTHYEQYF | TGTGCCAGCAGGGCAAGCACCCACTACGAGCAGTACTTC
- | TRBJ2-5 | TRBV10-2 | - | CASSAGRETQYF | TGCGCCAGCAGTGCCGGGAGAGAGACCCAGTACTTC
- | TRBJ2-3 | TRBV18 | - | CASSPEVTDTQYF | TGTGCCAGCTCACCAGAGGTGACAGATACGCAGTATTTT
- | TRBJ2-7 | TRBV6-5 | TRBD1 | CASSDRGWGDEQYF | TGTGCCAGCAGCGACAGGGGGTGGGGGGACGAGCAGTACTTC
- | TRBJ2-5 | TRBV7-3 | - | CASSPRYGFQETQYF | TGTGCCAGCAGCCCCCGGTACGGATTCCAAGAGACCCAGTACTTC
- | TRBJ1-4 | TRBV6-6 | TRBD1 | CASTRGQGEKLFF | TGTGCCAGCACCCGAGGACAGGGTGAAAAACTGTTTTTT
- | TRBJ1-5 | TRBV21-1 | - | CASSRRDRIYSNQPQHF | TGTGCCAGCAGCCGACGAGACAGAATCTATAGCAATCAGCCCCAGCATTTT
- | TRBJ2-7 | TRBV5-8 | TRBD1 | CASSNLDRGSDEQYF | TGTGCCAGCAGCAATCTTGACAGGGGTTCCGACGAGCAGTACTTC
- | TRBJ2-1 | TRBV28 | TRBD2 | CASSELGLSGYNEQFF | TGTGCCAGCAGTGAATTGGGACTATCAGGATACAATGAGCAGTTCTTC
- | TRBJ2-1 | TRBV10-3 | TRBD1 | CAISATPDRGLFGVWDEQFF | TGTGCCATCAGTGCCACCCCGGACAGGGGGCTTTTCGGGGTTTGGGATGAGCAGTTCTTC
few | TRBJ2-5 | TRBV7-2 | - | CASSLGPEETQYF | TGTGCCAGCAGCTTAGGGCCGGAGGAGACCCAGTACTTC
- | TRBJ1-1 | TRBV18 | - | CASSPEGVNTEAFF | TGTGCCAGCTCACCCGAGGGGGTTAACACTGAAGCTTTCTTT
few | TRBJ2-7 | TRBV19 | TRBD2 | CASGLAGYKQYF | TGTGCCAGTGGGCTAGCGGGGTACAAGCAGTACTTC
- | TRBJ2-5 | TRBV7-9 | TRBD1 | CASSLGRTGEETQYF | TGTGCCAGCAGCTTAGGAAGGACAGGGGAAGAGACCCAGTACTTC
- | TRBJ2-5 | TRBV27 | TRBD2 | CASNLPQREGLETQYF | TGTGCCAGCAATCTTCCACAGCGGGAGGGCCTAGAGACCCAGTACTTC
- | TRBJ2-2 | TRBV7-6 | - | CASSLGMGGELFF | TGTGCCAGCAGCTTAGGGATGGGCGGGGAGCTGTTTTTT
- | TRBJ1-4 | TRBV28 | - | CASSKQGPTNEKLFF | TGTGCCAGCAGTAAACAAGGTCCAACTAATGAAAAACTGTTTTTT
- | TRBJ1-2 | TRBV5-1 | - | CASSLESPNYGYTF | TGCGCCAGCAGCTTGGAAAGTCCTAACTATGGCTACACCTTC
- | TRBJ2-1 | TRBV7-8 | - | CASSLGVFRPPYNEQFF | TGTGCCAGCAGCTTAGGTGTCTTTAGGCCCCCCTACAATGAGCAGTTCTTC
- | TRBJ1-6 | TRBV27 | - | CASRGGGGDSPLHF | TGTGCCAGCAGGGGAGGCGGCGGAGATTCACCCCTCCACTTT